A single sample gave rise to the 20 T cell receptor beta chains below, sequenced in a study of cytomegalovirus exposure and HLA in healthy donors. The PCR had 60 Vbeta and 13 Jbeta primers. The protocol was immunoSEQ multiplex PCR, while the TCRdb copy is restricted to in-frame clones and leaves out a portion. The sample lists 100,000 or so clones, approximately 82% occurring once. The sequencing input was PBMCs. Receptors were obtained from a man in his forties in good health and CMV-seropositive.

This rearrangement joins TRBV7-9 to TRBJ2-6; a possible D gene is TRBD1 (6 bases). V was shortened by 5 bases and J by 2 bases, with 13 bases between the two germline ends. The CDR3 extends over 16 amino acids. Germline CDR1 and CDR2: SEHNR and FQNEAQ (reference sequence). The CDR3 region is CASSPDTGTGANVLTF. CDR3 sequence (DNA): TGTGCCAGCAGCCCGGACACAGGGACTGGGGCCAACGTCCTGACTTTC.

The chain links TRBV11-1 to TRBJ2-1; TRBD2 matches 8 bases. Germline CDR1 is SGHAT and CDR2 is FQDESV (reference sequence). V lost 1 base to trimming and J lost 5 bases; unmatched junction nucleotides: 7. The CDR3 spans 16 residues. The CDR3 bases are TGTGCCAGCAGCTTAGTCGCGGGGGGCCGGGACAATGAGCAGTTCTTC. Residues: CASSLVAGGRDNEQFF.

This clone was picked up a small number of times. The chain combines TRBV7-3 with TRBJ2-6, with 7 bases aligning to TRBD1. Germline trimming cut 5 bases from V and 0 bases from J; bases unmatched to any gene: 4. Germline V gene sequence: CDR1 SGHTA, CDR2 FQGTGA. The CDR3 length is 16 residues. This CDR3 is CASSLGTVSGANVLTF. The CDR3 bases are TGTGCCAGCAGCCTTGGGACAGTCTCTGGGGCCAACGTCCTGACTTTC.

This clone has just one count. The J gene is TRBJ1-1, the V gene TRBV18, with D maybe TRBD1 (6 bases). The CDR3 loop spans 15 amino acids. The V and J ends lost 3 bases and 6 bases respectively, with 17 bases between them. The germline V gene has CDR1 KGHSH and CDR2 LQKENI. CDR3 region: CASSPPQGQGAEAFF. The CDR3 DNA reads as TGTGCCAGCTCACCGCCTCAGGGGCAAGGAGCTGAAGCTTTCTTT.

The chain joins TRBV7-6 to TRBJ2-5; 10 nucleotides line up with TRBD1. With 5 bases clipped from V and 4 bases from J, the junction kept 7 bases outside the gene matches. CDR1 is SGHVS and CDR2 is FNYEAQ in the germline V gene. The CDR3 runs to 15 residues. The CDR3 nucleotides read TGTGCCAGCAGCATTGGGACAGGGGATGGAGAGACCCAGTACTTC. This codes for CASSIGTGDGETQYF.

This clone appeared once. The V and J genes are TRBV29-1 and TRBJ2-3, with D perhaps TRBD2 (7 bases). This CDR3 has 14 amino acids. V was trimmed by 8 bases and J by 3 bases, leaving 18 bases between them. CDR1 is SQVTM and CDR2 is ANQGSEA in the germline V gene. The CDR3 spells CSSREGGSTDTQYF. The CDR3, as DNA: TGCAGCTCCCGAGAGGGGGGGAGTACAGATACGCAGTATTTT.

The V and J genes are TRBV15 and TRBJ2-7; 7 bases match TRBD1. Germline CDR1 reads LNHNV; CDR2 reads YYDKDF (reference sequence). V trimming: 1 base; J trimming: 2 bases; junction bases outside the gene matches: 8. CDR3 length: 16 residues. For the CDR3, the DNA is TGTGCCACCAGCAGAGTAAGGGGGCCTACGACCTACGAGCAGTACTTC. Encoded protein: CATSRVRGPTTYEQYF.

The chain recombines TRBV7-2 with TRBJ2-7; TRBD2 agrees at 8 bases. In germline, CDR1 is SGHTA, CDR2 FQGNSA. This CDR3 region has 14 residues. Germline trimming cut 4 bases from V and 4 bases from J; bases unmatched to any gene: 6. DNA for the CDR3: TGTGCCAGCAGCTCCGGGACTAGTGGGTACGAGCAGTACTTC. This sequence encodes CASSSGTSGYEQYF.

The rearrangement uses TRBV6-1 and TRBJ1-1; D possibly corresponds to TRBD1 (5 bases). Germline CDR1 reads MNHNS; CDR2 reads SASEGT. V lost 1 base to trimming and J lost 4 bases, with 7 bases between them. The length of the CDR3 is 13 residues. The chain's CDR3 is CASSEGGGTEAFF. In DNA form, the CDR3 reads TGTGCCAGCAGTGAAGGGGGGGGCACTGAAGCTTTCTTT.

This chain connects TRBV29-1 to TRBJ2-2; a weak D match, TRBD2 (6 bases). Germline V gene sequence: CDR1 SQVTM, CDR2 ANQGSEA. The CDR3 length is 18 residues. V lost 4 bases, J lost 0 bases, and 21 bases lay in between. The CDR3 nucleotides are TGCAGCGTTGGGGGCCGAATGGGGGGAGGTGCGAACACCGGGGAGCTGTTTTTT. Amino acids: CSVGGRMGGGANTGELFF.

For the CDR3, the DNA is TGTGCCAGCAGACGCCCGGGACAGCCCCAGCATTTT. It codes for CASRRPGQPQHF. This chain uses TRBV28 with TRBJ1-5, with D unclear. Germline loops: CDR1 MDHEN, CDR2 SYDVKM. The CDR3 loop spans 12 amino acids. The V end was cut by 6 bases, the J end by 7 bases, with 10 bases between.

The chain carries TRBV9 and TRBJ2-1; TRBD1 is a possible D gene (6 bases). V lost 3 bases, J lost 2 bases, and 12 bases lay in between. The CDR3 has 15 residues. Germline V gene sequence: CDR1 SGDLS, CDR2 YYNGEE. The CDR3: CASSGTDSPYNEQFF. CDR3 DNA: TGTGCCAGCAGCGGGACGGACAGCCCCTACAATGAGCAGTTCTTC.

This clone is categorized as medium-sized (0.01 to 0.1%). This chain joins TRBV6-4 and TRBJ2-3; 9 nucleotides align to TRBD2. The trim removed 2 bases at V and 0 bases at J, leaving 3 bases unmatched. Germline loops: CDR1 MRHNA, CDR2 SNTAGT. The CDR3 sequence is 16 residues long. The CDR3 reads CASSDQSGGSTDTQYF. The CDR3 nucleotides are TGTGCCAGCAGTGACCAGAGCGGGGGGAGCACAGATACGCAGTATTTT.

The genes are TRBV6-5 and TRBJ2-1; 8 bases are a match to TRBD1. Looked up from germline, CDR1 is MNHEY and CDR2 is SVGAGI. CDR3 size: 14 residues. The trim removed 4 bases at V and 9 bases at J, leaving 8 bases unmatched. CDR3 residues: CASSLQGDDGEQFF. The CDR3 DNA reads TGTGCCAGCAGTTTACAGGGGGATGACGGTGAGCAGTTCTTC.

The table lists this clone with a few counts. The chain is built from TRBV19 and TRBJ1-2; TRBD1 agrees at 10 bases. CDR1 is LNHDA and CDR2 is SQIVND in the germline V gene (reference sequence). The CDR3 runs 15 residues. With V trimmed by 1 base and J by 6 bases, 5 bases remained unmatched. DNA of the CDR3: TGTGCCAGTAGTATAGGCCGACAGGGGGCAAATGGCTACACCTTC. The encoded protein is CASSIGRQGANGYTF.

The chain couples TRBV7-6 to TRBJ2-3; TRBD2 agrees at 10 bases. The CDR3 is 17 amino acids. V lost 6 bases and J lost 4; bases outside the gene matches: 13. In germline, CDR1 is SGHVS, CDR2 FNYEAQ. Here the CDR3 reads CASRSIAGGMGADTQYF. The CDR3, as DNA: TGTGCCAGCAGGTCTATAGCGGGAGGTATGGGCGCAGATACGCAGTATTTT.

The gene calls are TRBV7-2 and TRBJ1-2; 7 nucleotides line up with TRBD1. The CDR3 length is 16 residues. CDR1 is SGHTA and CDR2 is FQGNSA in the germline V gene. Unmatched junction bases numbered 5, after V lost 1 base and J lost 0 bases. CDR3 sequence: CASSLGGQNTNYGYTF. DNA of the CDR3: TGTGCCAGCAGCTTAGGGGGACAGAATACTAACTATGGCTACACCTTC.

The gene calls are TRBV7-3 and TRBJ2-1, with 10 bases that match TRBD2. CDR3 length equals 18 residues. Trimming at V came to 0 bases and at J to 3 bases, leaving 8 bases not matched to a gene. Germline V gene data show CDR1 as SGHTA and CDR2 as FQGTGA. The CDR3 bases are TGTGCCAGCAGCTTAACAGGCAGCGGGGGGGCCGGCTACAATGAGCAGTTCTTC. Translated, it gives CASSLTGSGGAGYNEQFF. The full variable domain, its missing parts supplied by reference TRBV7-3 and TRBJ2-1, is GAGVSQTPSNKVTEKGKYVELRCDPISGHTALYWYRQSLGQGPEFLIYFQGTGAADDSGLPNDRFFAVRPEGSVSTLKIQRTERGDSAVYLCASSLTGSGGAGYNEQFFGPGTRLTVL.

The chain carries TRBV19 and TRBJ2-5, with 8 bases fitting TRBD1. The J call may be wrong; the DNA end is better matched by TRBJ2-7. CDR3 length equals 15 residues. Germline V gene data show CDR1 as LNHDA and CDR2 as SQIVND (reference sequence). The chain's CDR3 is CASSIGQGLNYEQYF. The DNA for the CDR3 is TGTGCCAGTAGTATAGGACAGGGGTTGAACTACGAGCAGTACTTC.

The chain is built from TRBV6-5 and TRBJ2-5; 7 bases map to TRBD1. This CDR3 is built from 15 residues. In germline, CDR1 is MNHEY, CDR2 SVGAGI. Trimming cost V 6 bases and J 0 bases; bases outside gene matches: 7. The CDR3 DNA is TGTGCCAGCAGACCCGGGACAGCGTACCAAGAGACCCAGTACTTC. Protein sequence: CASRPGTAYQETQYF.